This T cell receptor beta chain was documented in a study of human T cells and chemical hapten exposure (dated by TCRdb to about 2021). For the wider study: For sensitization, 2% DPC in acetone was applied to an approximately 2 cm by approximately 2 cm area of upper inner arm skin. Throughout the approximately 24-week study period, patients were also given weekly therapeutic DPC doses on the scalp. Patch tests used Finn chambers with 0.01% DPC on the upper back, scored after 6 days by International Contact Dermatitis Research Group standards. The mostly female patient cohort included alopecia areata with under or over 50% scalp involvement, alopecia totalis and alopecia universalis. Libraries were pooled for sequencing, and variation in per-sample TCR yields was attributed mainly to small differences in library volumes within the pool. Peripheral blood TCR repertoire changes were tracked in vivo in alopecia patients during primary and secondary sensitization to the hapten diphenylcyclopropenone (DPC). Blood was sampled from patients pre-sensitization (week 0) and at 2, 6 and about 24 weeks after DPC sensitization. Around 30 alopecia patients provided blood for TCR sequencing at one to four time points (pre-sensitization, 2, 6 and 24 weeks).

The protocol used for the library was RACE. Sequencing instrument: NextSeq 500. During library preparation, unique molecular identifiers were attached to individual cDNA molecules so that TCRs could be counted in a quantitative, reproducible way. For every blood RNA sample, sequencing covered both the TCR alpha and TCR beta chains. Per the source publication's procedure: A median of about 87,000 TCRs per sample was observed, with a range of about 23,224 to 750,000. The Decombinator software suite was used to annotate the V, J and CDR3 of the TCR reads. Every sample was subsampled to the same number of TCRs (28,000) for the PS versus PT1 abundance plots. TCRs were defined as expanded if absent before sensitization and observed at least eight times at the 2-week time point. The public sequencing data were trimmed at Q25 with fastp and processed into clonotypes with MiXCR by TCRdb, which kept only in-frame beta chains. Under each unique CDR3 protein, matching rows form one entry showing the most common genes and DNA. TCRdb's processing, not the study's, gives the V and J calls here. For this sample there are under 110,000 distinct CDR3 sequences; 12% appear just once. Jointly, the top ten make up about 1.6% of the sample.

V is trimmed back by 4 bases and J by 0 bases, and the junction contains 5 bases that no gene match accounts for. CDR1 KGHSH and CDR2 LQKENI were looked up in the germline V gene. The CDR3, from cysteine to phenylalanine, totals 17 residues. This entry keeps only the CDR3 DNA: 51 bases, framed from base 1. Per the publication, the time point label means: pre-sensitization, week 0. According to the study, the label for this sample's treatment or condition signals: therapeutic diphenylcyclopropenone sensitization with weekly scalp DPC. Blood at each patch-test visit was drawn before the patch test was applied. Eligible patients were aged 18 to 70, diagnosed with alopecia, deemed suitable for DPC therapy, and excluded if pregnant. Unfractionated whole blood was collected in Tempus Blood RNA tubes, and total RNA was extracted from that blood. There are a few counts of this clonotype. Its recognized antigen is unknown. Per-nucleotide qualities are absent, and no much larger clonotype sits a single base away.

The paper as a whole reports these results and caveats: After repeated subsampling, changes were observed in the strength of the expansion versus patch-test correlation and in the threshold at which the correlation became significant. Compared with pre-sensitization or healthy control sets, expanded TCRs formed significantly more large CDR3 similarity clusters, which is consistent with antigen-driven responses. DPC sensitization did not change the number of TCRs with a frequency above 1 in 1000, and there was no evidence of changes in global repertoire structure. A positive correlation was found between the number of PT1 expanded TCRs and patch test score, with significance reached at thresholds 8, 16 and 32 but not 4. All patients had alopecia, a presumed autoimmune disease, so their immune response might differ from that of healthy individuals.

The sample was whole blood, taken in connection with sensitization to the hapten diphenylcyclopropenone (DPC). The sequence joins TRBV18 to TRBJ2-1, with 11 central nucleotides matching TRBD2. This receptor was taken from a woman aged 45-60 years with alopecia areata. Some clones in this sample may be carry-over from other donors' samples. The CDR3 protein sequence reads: CASSQVAGGSSYNEQFF. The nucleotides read TGTGCCAGCTCACAAGTAGCGGGAGGGAGCTCCTACAATGAGCAGTTCTTC.